This section outlines one T cell receptor (beta chain) sequence together with its context. These data belong to a study of control samples from healthy donors and cancer patients. Only in-frame clones appear in the TCRdb table, and some are missing; sequencing was by immunoSEQ multiplex PCR. In the table there are 150,000 to 200,000 clones, about 87% of which are singletons. There are 15 residues in the CDR3. V was shortened by 0 bases and J by 0 bases, with 9 bases between the two germline ends. Germline loops: CDR1 SGHRS, CDR2 YFSETQ. V gene TRBV5-1 combines with J gene TRBJ1-1; D is ambiguous. This TCR was recovered from a man aged 25-45 years in good health. The sample taken for sequencing was blood. CDR3 amino acids: CASSLDTSMNTEAFF. CDR3 sequence (DNA): TGCGCCAGCAGCTTGGACACGAGTATGAACACTGAAGCTTTCTTT.